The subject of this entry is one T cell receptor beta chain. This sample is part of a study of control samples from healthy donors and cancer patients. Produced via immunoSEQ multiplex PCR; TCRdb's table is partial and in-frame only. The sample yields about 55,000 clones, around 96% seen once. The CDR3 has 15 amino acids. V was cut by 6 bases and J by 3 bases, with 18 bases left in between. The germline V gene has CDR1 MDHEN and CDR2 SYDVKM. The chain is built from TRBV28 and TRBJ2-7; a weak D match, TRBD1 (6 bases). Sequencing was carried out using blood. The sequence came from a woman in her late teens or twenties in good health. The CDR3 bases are TGTGCCAGCAGGATGGCCCCGCAGGGGCTCTACGAGCAGTACTTC. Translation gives CASRMAPQGLYEQYF.